These 26 T cell receptor beta chains were sequenced from one sample in a study of T cell clones after liver transplantation. Measured with immunoSEQ multiplex PCR; TCRdb has only the in-frame clones, and not every one. The sample consists of roughly 55,000 clones, approximately 84% of them appearing once. Sequenced here: CD4+ T cells from blood, sampled before liver transplant. Receptors were obtained from a human donor who received a liver transplant.

This chain uses TRBV11-3 with TRBJ2-1; 10 nucleotides agree with TRBD1. Germline CDR1 SGHNT, CDR2 YENEEA. The CDR3 runs to 15 residues. V lost 3 bases to trimming and J lost 8 bases; unmatched junction nucleotides: 7. The CDR3 is CASSLGGTGVYEQFF. Here the CDR3 DNA reads TGTGCCAGCAGCTTGGGGGGGACAGGGGTTTATGAGCAGTTCTTC. Full variable domain (remainder filled in from reference TRBV11-3 and TRBJ2-1): EAGVVQSPRYKIIEKKQPVAFWCNPISGHNTLYWYLQNLGQGPELLIRYENEEAVDDSQLPKDRFSAERLKGVDSTLKIQPAELGDSAVYLCASSLGGTGVYEQFFGPGTRLTVL.

The gene calls are TRBV7-2 and TRBJ2-3; TRBD1 might be the D (6 bases). The CDR3 loop spans 13 amino acids. V gave up 5 bases and J gave up 2 bases, with 8 bases separating them. Germline V gene lookup returns CDR1 SGHTA and CDR2 FQGNSA. In DNA form, the CDR3 reads TGTGCCAGCAGCCGGACAGACACAGATACGCAGTATTTT. Translating it yields CASSRTDTDTQYF.

The chain uses TRBV6-5 and TRBJ2-5; TRBD1 is a possible D gene (6 bases). Trimming took off 2 bases at V and 2 bases at J, with 12 bases between the two ends. This CDR3 contains 15 residues. Germline V gene data show CDR1 as MNHEY and CDR2 as SVGAGI. The CDR3 loop is CASSYARGGQETQYF. The CDR3 coding sequence is TGTGCCAGCAGTTACGCGCGAGGGGGTCAAGAGACCCAGTACTTC.

The chain joins TRBV7-2 to TRBJ2-1; D is uncertain. CDR1 and CDR2 from the germline V gene are SGHTA and FQGNSA. The CDR3 consists of 15 residues. V shed 8 bases and J shed 1 base, with 15 bases lying between them. CDR3 sequence (DNA): TGTGCCAGCGACGTCGGGCTGGTATCCTACAATGAGCAGTTCTTC. Its protein product is CASDVGLVSYNEQFF.

The chain joins TRBV29-1 to TRBJ2-5, with D uncertain. The V end was cut by 0 bases, the J end by 5 bases, with 13 bases between. The CDR3 totals 14 residues. Per the germline V gene, CDR1 is SQVTM and CDR2 is ANQGSEA. This CDR3 reads CSVEDRDSLETQYF. In DNA form, the CDR3 reads TGCAGCGTTGAAGATCGTGATAGCTTGGAGACCCAGTACTTC.

This clone appeared a few times. The genes are TRBV18 and TRBJ2-5; D is tentatively TRBD1 or TRBD2 (5 bases each). The germline CDR1 and CDR2 sequences are KGHSH and LQKENI. V shed 3 bases and J shed 5 bases, with 10 bases lying between them. CDR3 length: 13 amino acids. In DNA form, the CDR3 reads TGTGCCAGCTCACCTAACTGGGGGGAGACCCAGTACTTC. Its translation: CASSPNWGETQYF.

The chain uses TRBV6-1 and TRBJ2-5; possibly TRBD1 or TRBD2 for D (5 bases each). Germline V lookup: CDR1 MNHNS, CDR2 SASEGT. V shed 10 bases and J shed 4 bases, with 16 bases lying between them. This CDR3 has 13 residues. The CDR3 protein is CAIRDDQRETQYF. CDR3 nucleotides: TGTGCCATCCGGGACGATCAGAGAGAGACCCAGTACTTC.

The chain carries TRBV13 and TRBJ2-4, with 11 bases lining up with TRBD2. Unmatched junction bases numbered 25, after V lost 5 bases and J lost 4 bases. This CDR3 has 22 residues. Germline CDR1 and CDR2: PRHDT and FYEKMQ (reference sequence). The CDR3 coding sequence is TGTGCCAGCAGCCTTATACGGACCGCTAGCGGGAGGATTGGTGGGTCGAAAAACATTCAGTACTTC. Protein: CASSLIRTASGRIGGSKNIQYF.

The chain combines TRBV5-1 with TRBJ2-3, with 10 nucleotides matching TRBD2. V trimming: 1 base; J trimming: 7 bases; junction bases outside the gene matches: 15. The CDR3 length is 18 residues. Germline assignment: CDR1 SGHRS and CDR2 YFSETQ. The CDR3 DNA is TGCGCCAGCAGCTTGAACAGTGGTGGGGCTAGCGGGGGAAATACGCAGTATTTT. Residues: CASSLNSGGASGGNTQYF. The full variable domain, in which reference TRBV5-1 and TRBJ2-3 provide the parts outside the CDR3, is KAGVTQTPRYLIKTRGQQVTLSCSPISGHRSVSWYQQTPGQGLQFLFEYFSETQRNKGNFPGRFSGRQFSNSRSEMNVSTLELGDSALYLCASSLNSGGASGGNTQYFGPGTRLTVL.

V usage is TRBV5-4 and J usage is TRBJ2-7, with unresolved D. This CDR3 is built from 18 residues. The germline V gene encodes CDR1 SGHNT and CDR2 YYREEE (reference sequence). Trimming removed 1 base at V and 0 bases at J, with 20 bases between. CDR3 protein: CASSLTSSPNPYSYEQYF. As DNA, the CDR3 is TGTGCCAGCAGCTTGACATCCTCCCCGAACCCTTACTCCTACGAGCAGTACTTC.

This clone was picked up one time. The chain has TRBV7-2 and TRBJ2-6; TRBD1 is a possible D gene (6 bases). The V end was cut by 5 bases, the J end by 4 bases, with 15 bases between. The germline gives CDR1 SGHTA, CDR2 FQGNSA. The CDR3 is made up of 16 amino acids. CDR3 DNA sequence: TGTGCCAGCAGCGCCCCAGGGGTGATCGGGGCCAACGTCCTGACTTTC. It translates to CASSAPGVIGANVLTF.

This chain joins TRBV5-6 and TRBJ1-2, with 8 bases lining up with TRBD1. CDR1 is SGHDT, CDR2 YYEEEE, per germline. CDR3 length: 15 residues. The V segment lost 4 bases and the J segment 7 bases; nucleotides outside the gene matches: 12. CDR3 nucleotide sequence: TGTGCCAGCAGCGTACGGGACAGGATAGTCTCTGGCTACACCTTC. This sequence encodes CASSVRDRIVSGYTF. Full variable domain (missing parts from reference TRBV5-6 and TRBJ1-2): DAGVTQSPTHLIKTRGQQVTLRCSPKSGHDTVSWYQQALGQGPQFIFQYYEEEERQRGNFPDRFSGHQFPNYSSELNVNALLLGDSALYLCASSVRDRIVSGYTFGSGTRLTVV.

The chain is built from TRBV27 and TRBJ2-7; 14 bases agree with TRBD2. The germline CDR1 and CDR2 sequences are MNHEY and SMNVEV (reference sequence). CDR3 length: 15 amino acids. The V gene end was trimmed by 4 bases and the J gene end by 6 bases; junction bases not matched to a gene: 5. As DNA, the CDR3 is TGTGCCAGCAGTTCCTGGACTAGCGGGAGGATCGAGCAGTACTTC. Amino acids: CASSSWTSGRIEQYF.

The CDR3 DNA sequence: TGCGCCAGCAGCCAAGAAAGATACAGGGGGCTCGACGAGCAGTACTTC. As protein: CASSQERYRGLDEQYF. This chain uses TRBV4-1 with TRBJ2-7, with 9 nucleotides matching TRBD1. Unmatched junction bases numbered 8, after V lost 0 bases and J lost 5 bases. Germline V gene data show CDR1 as MGHRA and CDR2 as YSYEKL. The CDR3 runs to 16 residues.

CDR3 amino acids: CATRPALDEQFF. The CDR3 coding sequence is TGTGCCACTCGCCCCGCCTTAGATGAGCAGTTCTTC. This chain links TRBV6-1 with TRBJ2-1; no firm D call. Germline CDR1 reads MNHNS; CDR2 reads SASEGT. The CDR3 extends over 12 amino acids. The V gene lost 10 bases and the J gene lost 8 bases, with 15 bases spanning the gap.

The rearrangement joins TRBV7-2 to TRBJ1-2; D call uncertain. Per the germline V gene, CDR1 is SGHTA and CDR2 is FQGNSA. Trimming took 1 base from V and 0 from J, leaving 9 bases between them. There are 15 residues in the CDR3. CDR3 sequence (DNA): TGTGCCAGCAGCTTAGAGTCCGCGCCTAACTATGGCTACACCTTC. Amino acids: CASSLESAPNYGYTF.

The chain employs TRBV5-1 and TRBJ2-3; 8 nucleotides agree with TRBD2. CDR1 SGHRS and CDR2 YFSETQ come from the germline V gene. Germline trimming cut 4 bases from V and 3 bases from J; bases unmatched to any gene: 1. This CDR3 has 13 amino acids. CDR3 DNA: TGCGCCAGCAGCCGGGGGGGAACAGATACGCAGTATTTT. It is translated as CASSRGGTDTQYF.

Written as DNA, the CDR3 is TGTGCCAGTAGTCGACAGAGTAACTCTGGAAACACCATATATTTT. Protein product: CASSRQSNSGNTIYF. This chain links TRBV19 with TRBJ1-3, with a possible D match to TRBD1 (5 bases). Germline CDR1 reads LNHDA; CDR2 reads SQIVND (reference sequence). V lost 5 bases and J lost 0, with 11 bases in between. This CDR3 comprises 15 residues.

This sequence joins TRBV7-2 and TRBJ1-5; tentatively, D is TRBD1 (5 bases). The V and J ends lost 1 base and 2 bases respectively, with 9 bases between them. Germline loops: CDR1 SGHTA, CDR2 FQGNSA. The CDR3 spans 15 residues. The CDR3 nucleotides are TGTGCCAGCAGCTTAGGGGGCAGCGGCAATCAGCCCCAGCATTTT. Amino acid sequence: CASSLGGSGNQPQHF.

This clone was detected once. This chain connects TRBV27 to TRBJ2-5; D remains unclear. CDR3 length: 13 residues. The ends were cut back, 7 bases at V and 5 bases at J, with 14 bases in the middle. Per germline, CDR1 MNHEY and CDR2 SMNVEV (reference sequence). The CDR3 here is CASTTSSLETQYF. The CDR3 DNA sequence: TGTGCCAGCACGACGTCCTCGCTTGAGACCCAGTACTTC.

This chain uses TRBV5-1 with TRBJ2-5; 10 bases map to TRBD1. Germline V gene data show CDR1 as SGHRS and CDR2 as YFSETQ. This CDR3 is built from 15 residues. The V and J ends lost 4 bases and 3 bases, in that order; junction bases with no gene match: 6. CDR3 sequence reads: CASSLGTGDKETQYF. The CDR3, as DNA: TGCGCCAGCAGCCTGGGGACAGGGGATAAAGAGACCCAGTACTTC.

The rearrangement links TRBV6-6 to TRBJ2-1, with D possibly TRBD1 on 5 matching bases. The germline gives CDR1 MNHNY, CDR2 SVGAGI (reference sequence). CDR3 length: 15 amino acids. V was cut by 0 bases and J by 4 bases, with 10 bases left in between. The CDR3 loop is CASSYSHQGYNEQFF. The CDR3 DNA follows: TGTGCCAGCAGTTACTCCCATCAGGGTTACAATGAGCAGTTCTTC.

The chain links TRBV4-1 to TRBJ2-5, with TRBD2 identical over 10 bases. The CDR3 consists of 18 residues. J gave up 0 bases and V 4 bases, and 11 bases lay outside the gene matches. Looked up from germline, CDR1 is MGHRA and CDR2 is YSYEKL. The CDR3 loop reads CASSRRMGAGGYQETQYF. CDR3 in DNA: TGCGCCAGCAGCCGGAGGATGGGAGCGGGGGGGTACCAAGAGACCCAGTACTTC.

The chain is built from TRBV7-2 and TRBJ2-1, with 10 bases identical to TRBD2. The CDR3 is made up of 17 amino acids. Germline loops: CDR1 SGHTA, CDR2 FQGNSA. V was clipped by 1 base and J by 3 bases; unmatched bases: 6. The CDR3 protein is CASSLELAGTHYNEQFF. CDR3 in DNA: TGTGCCAGCAGCTTAGAACTAGCGGGGACCCACTACAATGAGCAGTTCTTC.

This clone appeared once. The gene calls are TRBV19 and TRBJ1-1; the D gene is possibly TRBD1 (5 bases). The V and J ends lost 3 bases and 8 bases respectively, with 10 bases between them. The CDR3 is made up of 12 amino acids. Germline V gene sequence: CDR1 LNHDA, CDR2 SQIVND (reference sequence). Here the CDR3 DNA reads TGTGCCAGTAGTATTGTAGACAGAGAAGCTTTCTTT. It yields the protein CASSIVDREAFF.

This chain links TRBV9 with TRBJ2-3, with D possibly matching TRBD2 (6 bases). Trimming removed 0 bases from V and 1 base from J, with 9 bases in between. Germline CDR1 reads SGDLS; CDR2 reads YYNGEE. The CDR3 covers 15 residues. CDR3 residues: CASSVAEGRTDTQYF. CDR3 DNA sequence: TGTGCCAGCAGCGTAGCGGAGGGGCGCACAGATACGCAGTATTTT.